This TCR beta chain was sequenced during a study of CD8+ T cells in alopecia areata. Study as a whole: The drug, tofacitinib, lasted 6 to 18 months, followed by 6 months off drug. Study-level points and caveats: Scalp lesions, especially in alopecia totalis/universalis, had higher clonality than normal scalp.

As regards this clone: What it binds is not known.

RNA, once extracted, was reverse transcribed into cDNA for use as the sequencing template. Some clones are missing from TCRdb's copy, which holds only in-frame ones; the method was immunoSEQ multiplex PCR. The data hold about 150,000 clones, with over 70% observed a single time. This CDR3 is 14 amino acids long. In germline, CDR1 is SGHNT, CDR2 YYREEE (reference sequence). V lost 0 bases, J lost 4 bases, and 7 bases lay in between. This TCR was recovered from a human donor with alopecia areata. The chain uses TRBV5-4 and TRBJ2-2; D perhaps matches TRBD2 (6 bases). Source: CD8+ T cells sorted from blood, taken at week 0. CDR3 in amino acids: CASSLEGGTGELFF. The CDR3 DNA sequence: TGTGCCAGCAGCTTGGAGGGAGGCACCGGGGAGCTGTTTTTT. Drawing the rest from reference TRBV5-4 and TRBJ2-2, the complete variable domain is ETGVTQSPTHLIKTRGQQVTLRCSSQSGHNTVSWYQQALGQGPQFIFQYYREEENGRGNFPPRFSGLQFPNYSSELNVNALELDDSALYLCASSLEGGTGELFFGEGSRLTVL.